Below, 32 T cell receptor beta chains from the same sample are listed, as sequenced in a study of blood T cell repertoires in COVID-19. The repertoire was sequenced with immunoSEQ multiplex PCR; TCRdb's copy has only in-frame clones and lacks some. The sample lists 310,000 or so clones, 89% occurring once. The material sequenced was PBMCs or T cells enriched from blood (not recorded which). The source of these receptors is a woman aged 40 to 49 who had recovered from COVID-19.

The rearrangement links TRBV3-1 (or the pseudogene TRBV3-2) to TRBJ1-6, with 7 positions matching TRBD1. Trimming took 6 bases from V and 11 from J; bases not matched to a gene: 7. The germline V gene has CDR1 LGHDT and CDR2 YNNKEL (reference sequence). This CDR3 is 13 amino acids long. The CDR3 DNA reads TGTGCCAGCAGTCGCACAGGGGTGGCACCCCTCCACTTT. Translating it yields CASSRTGVAPLHF.

The CDR3 spells CASSIASGPDEQYF. DNA of the CDR3: TGTGCCAGTAGTATCGCCAGCGGGCCGGACGAGCAGTACTTC. The chain is built from TRBV19 and TRBJ2-7, with D perhaps matching TRBD2 (6 bases). The CDR3 spans 14 residues. Trimming took off 3 bases at V and 5 bases at J, with 14 bases between the two ends. Germline loops: CDR1 LNHDA, CDR2 SQIVND (reference sequence).

The chain joins TRBV3-1 (or the pseudogene TRBV3-2) to TRBJ1-1; 8 nucleotides line up with TRBD1. Germline CDR1 and CDR2: LGHDT and YNNKEL (reference sequence). V lost 3 bases and J lost 1; bases outside the gene matches: 4. The CDR3 length is 15 residues. The CDR3 reads CASSQGDRGNTEAFF. The DNA of the CDR3 is TGTGCCAGCAGCCAGGGAGACAGGGGGAACACTGAAGCTTTCTTT.

CDR3 residues: CASSPGYGPKGGYTF. The CDR3 bases are TGCGCCAGCAGCCCGGGGTACGGTCCAAAGGGTGGCTACACCTTC. The rearrangement uses TRBV4-1 and TRBJ1-2; unclear D gene. This CDR3 contains 15 residues. V lost 4 bases, J lost 7 bases, and 19 bases lay in between. The germline gives CDR1 MGHRA, CDR2 YSYEKL.

V and J are TRBV25-1 and TRBJ2-1; a weak D match, TRBD1 (5 bases). Germline loops: CDR1 MGHDK, CDR2 SYGVNS. This CDR3 has 14 amino acids. Trimming removed 5 bases from V and 6 bases from J, with 14 bases in between. The CDR3 DNA reads TGTGCCAGCAGTACGCAGGGTAGGGGCAATGAGCAGTTCTTC. This sequence encodes CASSTQGRGNEQFF.

The chain combines TRBV5-6 with TRBJ1-2; D is ambiguous. The CDR3 has 13 amino acids. The V gene's germline CDR1 is SGHDT and CDR2 YYEEEE. Trimming took 6 bases from V and 0 from J, leaving 9 bases between them. CDR3 in DNA: TGTGCCAGCAAAGAAACTTCTAACTATGGCTACACCTTC. This gives the protein CASKETSNYGYTF.

This clone is a singleton in its sample. The gene calls are TRBV7-3 and TRBJ2-3, with TRBD2 matching 16 bases. Germline CDR1 SGHTA, CDR2 FQGTGA. V trimming: 5 bases; J trimming: 7 bases; junction bases outside the gene matches: 9. This CDR3 contains 17 residues. This CDR3 is CASSPPGLAGGLNTQYF. CDR3 nucleotide sequence: TGTGCCAGCAGCCCACCGGGACTAGCGGGGGGGCTGAATACGCAGTATTTT.

The CDR3 DNA is TGTGCTAGTGGTTTGGACATGGGCGGGGGCACAGATACGCAGTATTTT. Its protein product is CASGLDMGGGTDTQYF. This rearrangement joins TRBV12-5 to TRBJ2-3, with D maybe TRBD2 (6 bases). Trimming cost V 1 base and J 1 base, with 12 bases left between them. The germline gives CDR1 LGHNT, CDR2 FRNRAP. This CDR3 region has 16 residues.

The chain couples TRBV7-9 to TRBJ2-5; TRBD2 matches 8 bases. Germline V gene data show CDR1 as SEHNR and CDR2 as FQNEAQ (reference sequence). The CDR3 length is 17 residues. V shed 1 base, J shed 1 base, and the junction held 8 bases outside the gene matches. As DNA, the CDR3 is TGTGCCAGCAGCTTAGGATTAGCGGGGCCCCTCCAAGAGACCCAGTACTTC. Its translation: CASSLGLAGPLQETQYF.

This clone came up a few times. CDR3 loop: CASSFREVAFF. CDR3 bases: TGTGCCAGCAGTTTTAGAGAAGTAGCTTTCTTT. V and J are TRBV12-3 or TRBV12-4 and TRBJ1-1, with D unresolved. Trimming stripped 3 bases from V and 10 bases from J, with 9 bases between. This CDR3 spans 11 amino acids.

This chain joins TRBV29-1 and TRBJ2-3; 8 bases are shared with TRBD1. CDR1 SQVTM and CDR2 ANQGSEA come from the germline V gene. V lost 6 bases, J lost 3 bases, and 5 bases stayed unmatched. The CDR3 contains 13 residues. The CDR3 DNA sequence: TGCAGCGTGGGTCAGGGGGCGACAGATACGCAGTATTTT. Its protein product is CSVGQGATDTQYF.

This clone has a single count. V and J are TRBV29-1 and TRBJ1-1, with TRBD1 matching 9 bases. Looked up from germline, CDR1 is SQVTM and CDR2 is ANQGSEA. The ends lost 1 base at V and 12 bases at J; junction bases unmatched: 6. The CDR3 consists of 12 residues. CDR3 residues: CSVEVGTGRTFF. The CDR3 coding sequence is TGCAGCGTTGAAGTGGGGACAGGGAGAACTTTCTTT.

The chain employs TRBV30 and TRBJ1-5; the match to TRBD1 covers 7 bases. The CDR3 is 14 amino acids. Germline-derived CDR1 and CDR2 are GTSNPN and SVGIG (reference sequence). The V segment lost 2 bases and the J segment 6 bases; nucleotides outside the gene matches: 7. The CDR3 bases are TGTGCCTGGAGTAACCGACAGGGCGGTCAGCCCCAGCATTTT. Amino acids: CAWSNRQGGQPQHF.

The CDR3 reads CASQLGGYEKLFF. Written as DNA, the CDR3 is TGTGCCAGCCAATTGGGGGGTTACGAAAAACTGTTTTTT. This sequence joins TRBV7-9 and TRBJ1-4, with D tentatively TRBD1 (5 bases). V shed 8 bases and J shed 8 bases, with 15 bases lying between them. Germline-derived CDR1 and CDR2 are SEHNR and FQNEAQ (reference sequence). The CDR3 loop spans 13 amino acids.

The chain carries TRBV7-2 and TRBJ2-2; 9 bases map to TRBD1. CDR3 length equals 17 residues. V shed 5 bases, J shed 2 bases, and the junction held 9 bases outside the gene matches. Germline CDR1 and CDR2: SGHTA and FQGNSA. This chain's CDR3 is CASSTPGTGSNTGELFF. The CDR3 DNA sequence: TGTGCCAGCAGCACCCCCGGGACAGGGAGTAACACCGGGGAGCTGTTTTTT.

The V gene is TRBV6-5, the J gene TRBJ1-5; D may be TRBD1 (5 bases). The CDR3 runs 13 residues. Germline CDR1 and CDR2: MNHEY and SVGAGI. With 8 bases removed from V and 9 bases from J, the gap between germline ends came to 17 bases. The CDR3 coding sequence is TGTGCCAGCCTTTCCTACGGGGGAGGGCCCCAGCATTTT. Encoded protein: CASLSYGGGPQHF.

The chain joins TRBV5-8 to TRBJ1-5, with 8 positions matching TRBD1. The CDR3 consists of 16 residues. CDR1 and CDR2 from the germline V gene are SGHTS and YDEGEE. The V and J ends lost 9 bases and 2 bases, in that order; junction bases with no gene match: 13. In DNA form, the CDR3 reads TGTGCCACCTCAGCGTCCAGGGGGCTTGGCAATCAGCCCCAGCATTTT. Residues: CATSASRGLGNQPQHF.

The V call is TRBV7-3, the J call TRBJ2-7; 7 nucleotides agree with TRBD2. Losses at the gene ends were 5 bases for V and 3 bases for J; bases not matched to a gene: 4. CDR3 size: 13 residues. Germline lookup yields CDR1 SGHTA and CDR2 FQGTGA. In DNA, the CDR3 is TGTGCCAGCAGCCCTAGCGGCAGCTACGAGCAGTACTTC. Residues: CASSPSGSYEQYF.

CDR3 in amino acids: CASSPFTGPPGYF. CDR3 coding DNA: TGTGCCAGCAGTCCATTCACAGGGCCCCCCGGATACTTC. The chain uses TRBV27 and TRBJ2-7, with D possibly matching TRBD1 (6 bases). The CDR3 is 13 residues long. The V and J ends lost 5 bases and 13 bases respectively, with 21 bases between them. Germline CDR1 MNHEY, CDR2 SMNVEV (reference sequence).

The chain couples TRBV30 to TRBJ1-3, with D possibly matching TRBD1 (6 bases). CDR1 and CDR2 from the germline V gene are GTSNPN and SVGIG (reference sequence). Trimming removed 2 bases at V and 7 bases at J, with 18 bases between. The CDR3 totals 15 residues. The CDR3 region is CAWSFPGQRRNTIYF. CDR3 coding DNA: TGTGCCTGGAGTTTCCCGGGACAAAGGCGGAACACCATATATTTT.

The chain links TRBV19 to TRBJ1-5; 9 bases fit TRBD1. The germline gives CDR1 LNHDA, CDR2 SQIVND (reference sequence). The V gene end was trimmed by 1 base and the J gene end by 2 bases; junction bases not matched to a gene: 12. The CDR3 extends over 19 amino acids. CDR3 residues: CASSIGTGAPDFGNQPQHF. CDR3 in DNA: TGTGCCAGTAGTATAGGGACAGGGGCACCTGATTTCGGCAATCAGCCCCAGCATTTT.

The CDR3 here is CASSPIGGGAEETQYF. CDR3 coding DNA: TGTGCCAGCAGTCCGATCGGCGGGGGGGCCGAAGAGACCCAGTACTTC. The rearrangement links TRBV2 to TRBJ2-5, with TRBD2 identical over 9 bases. This CDR3 has 16 amino acids. Germline CDR1 reads SNHLY; CDR2 reads FYNNEI. V dropped 5 bases and J dropped 3; count of bases not matched to a gene: 10.

This chain links TRBV4-1 with TRBJ1-5, with D possibly matching TRBD1 (5 bases). The CDR3 spans 16 residues. Germline CDR1 MGHRA, CDR2 YSYEKL. Between the trimmed V and J ends, which lost 1 base and 2 bases, there was a span of 12 bases. CDR3 sequence (DNA): TGCGCCAGCAGCCAAGTTGGGGGGAACGGCAATCAGCCCCAGCATTTT. The encoded protein is CASSQVGGNGNQPQHF.

This clone was counted a single time. The rearrangement links TRBV7-2 to TRBJ2-7, with 14 bases fitting TRBD2. The CDR3 runs to 17 residues. Germline CDR1 reads SGHTA; CDR2 reads FQGNSA. Trimming took 4 bases from V and 4 from J; bases not matched to a gene: 9. CDR3 in amino acids: CASSSPTSGRATYEQYF. The CDR3 bases are TGTGCCAGCAGCTCGCCGACTAGCGGGAGGGCAACGTACGAGCAGTACTTC.

This sequence joins TRBV19 and TRBJ1-4; D is uncertain. This CDR3 is 16 amino acids long. Between the trimmed V and J ends, which lost 9 bases and 0 bases, there was a span of 17 bases. The germline V gene has CDR1 LNHDA and CDR2 SQIVND (reference sequence). For the CDR3, the DNA is TGTGCCAGCACGAGAACTTCAACGGCAACTAATGAAAAACTGTTTTTT. Translation: CASTRTSTATNEKLFF.

The genes are TRBV18 and TRBJ1-4; D is unresolved. The ends were cut back, 2 bases at V and 4 bases at J, with 8 bases in the middle. Germline values: CDR1 KGHSH, CDR2 LQKENI. The CDR3 spans 14 residues. The CDR3 DNA follows: TGTGCCAGCTCACCAATACAGATTAATGAAAAACTGTTTTTT. It encodes CASSPIQINEKLFF.

The chain employs TRBV5-3 and TRBJ2-7, with D possibly being TRBD2 (5 bases). TRBV5-3 is filed as an ORF, its function uncertain. V lost 4 bases and J lost 3, with 14 bases in between. The CDR3 runs to 14 residues. CDR3 sequence reads: CARSGDISDYEQYF. The CDR3 region has the DNA TGTGCCAGAAGCGGAGATATTAGCGACTACGAGCAGTACTTC.

The chain couples TRBV7-9 to TRBJ2-7; D perhaps matches TRBD1 (5 bases). Deletions cut 2 bases from V and 7 bases from J, with 18 bases between. Germline CDR1 and CDR2: SEHNR and FQNEAQ (reference sequence). CDR3 length: 15 residues. The CDR3 DNA follows: TGTGCCAGCAGCTTACAAGGCGGAAGGGGTCGAGAGCAGTACTTC. It encodes CASSLQGGRGREQYF.

The chain employs TRBV6-5 and TRBJ1-2; a possible D gene is TRBD1 (5 bases). This CDR3 has 15 amino acids. Per germline, CDR1 MNHEY and CDR2 SVGAGI. V gave up 7 bases and J gave up 4 bases, with 19 bases separating them. DNA of the CDR3: TGTGCCAGCAACGAAGGCGGCGCGGGACCCTATGGCTACACCTTC. Translated, it gives CASNEGGAGPYGYTF.

The chain has TRBV11-3 and TRBJ2-1; TRBD2 aligns across 11 bases. After removal of 4 bases from V and 5 bases from J, the junction contained 4 bases not matched to a gene. The CDR3 consists of 15 residues. Germline CDR1 and CDR2: SGHNT and YENEEA. The CDR3 DNA is TGTGCCAGCAGCTCTGAGACTAGCGGGGACAATGAGCAGTTCTTC. Protein: CASSSETSGDNEQFF.

CDR3 DNA: TGTGCCTGGAGTGTAGAGGGTCAGCCCCAGCATTTT. Its translation: CAWSVEGQPQHF. The chain joins TRBV30 to TRBJ1-5; D not resolved. Trimming stripped 0 bases from V and 6 bases from J, with 6 bases between. There are 12 residues in the CDR3. Germline V CDR1 and CDR2: GTSNPN, SVGIG (reference sequence).

The chain links TRBV3-1 (or the pseudogene TRBV3-2) to TRBJ2-7; perhaps TRBD2 as D (6 bases). Germline V gene lookup returns CDR1 LGHDT and CDR2 YNNKEL (reference sequence). The V and J ends lost 4 bases and 1 base respectively, with 20 bases between them. CDR3 size: 17 residues. CDR3 residues: CASSPRVGGPLSYEQYF. The DNA of the CDR3 is TGTGCCAGCAGCCCTAGAGTGGGGGGACCGCTATCCTACGAGCAGTACTTC.